This T cell receptor (beta chain) was retrieved from a study of blood T cell repertoires in COVID-19. Study context: Italy, Spain and the United States were the sources of the convalescent and acute COVID-19 samples.

Sequenced by immunoSEQ multiplex PCR; TCRdb stores in-frame clones only, minus some. The sample lists 140,000 to 150,000 clones, roughly 78% occurring once. Only a few counts were recorded for this clone. V shed 4 bases and J 0 bases; nucleotides not matched to a gene: 9. Germline-derived CDR1 and CDR2 are SGHTA and FQGNSA. The CDR3 is made up of 17 amino acids. The source is a human donor with acute or convalescent COVID-19. The donor label of this sample is uncertain. The chain recombines TRBV7-2 with TRBJ1-3; 7 positions match TRBD1. Sequencing used peripheral blood. CDR3 protein: CASSSRQGPRSGNTIYF. Here the CDR3 DNA reads TGTGCCAGCAGCTCCAGACAGGGCCCTCGCTCTGGAAACACCATATATTTT.